The 12 T cell receptor beta chains below were found in one sample sequenced in a study of blood T cells in healthy people across ages. Together with a sample-barcoded 5' primer, a J-beta primer mix was included in a second PCR lasting about 7 to 11 cycles. Via MiXCR, TCRdb re-called the 5' RACE reads, giving one row per CDR3 protein. In the table there are about 1.6 million distinct CDR3 sequences, roughly 32% of which are singletons. Sequences were obtained from blood. The receptors stem from a woman younger than 45 in good health.

Comment on this clonotype: This clone may be a read error of a much larger clone one base away. J is TRBJ2-6 and V is TRBV4-1; no clear D gene. Germline V gene data show CDR1 as MGHRA and CDR2 as YSYEKL. The CDR3 consists of 18 residues. V lost 4 bases to trimming and J lost 2 bases, with 18 bases between them. In DNA, the CDR3 is TGCGCCAGCAGCCTCGGACCCTTGCCCCAAACTGGGGCCAACGTCCTGACTTTC. Encoded protein: CASSLGPLPQTGANVLTF.

The chain uses TRBV18 and TRBJ2-3, with D maybe TRBD2 (6 bases). Trimming cost V 2 bases and J 2 bases, with 8 bases left between them. The germline CDR1 and CDR2 sequences are KGHSH and LQKENI. There are 14 residues in the CDR3. The CDR3 DNA sequence: TGTGCCAGCTCACCAGGGGGGAACACAGATACGCAGTATTTT. It codes for CASSPGGNTDTQYF.

This chain connects TRBV13 to TRBJ1-1; weak D call: TRBD1 (6 bases). Deletions cut 3 bases from V and 6 bases from J, with 14 bases between. Germline V gene data show CDR1 as PRHDT and CDR2 as FYEKMQ (reference sequence). There are 14 residues in the CDR3. Here the CDR3 reads CASSFRTEDPEAFF. The CDR3 DNA reads TGTGCCAGCAGCTTTCGGACAGAAGACCCTGAAGCTTTCTTT.

This clonotype was seen only once. The V and J genes are TRBV3-1 and TRBJ2-5; 8 bases match TRBD1. The germline V gene has CDR1 LGHDT and CDR2 YNNKEL (reference sequence). The CDR3 extends over 15 amino acids. V dropped 1 base and J dropped 5; count of bases not matched to a gene: 6. The CDR3 DNA reads TGTGCCAGCAGCCAAGTCCGGACAGGGAGGGAGACCCAGTACTTC. This gives the protein CASSQVRTGRETQYF.

The chain is built from TRBV10-3 and TRBJ1-4, with TRBD1 identical over 11 bases. The CDR3 has 18 residues. The ends lost 2 bases at V and 3 bases at J; junction bases unmatched: 8. Germline assignment: CDR1 ENHRY and CDR2 SYGVKD. In DNA, the CDR3 is TGTGCCATCAGTGAGCCTCCCGGACAGGGGGCTGCTAATGAAAAACTGTTTTTT. This gives the protein CAISEPPGQGAANEKLFF.

V and J are TRBV19 and TRBJ2-5, with 7 bases identical to TRBD1. Germline CDR1 LNHDA, CDR2 SQIVND (reference sequence). V was pared by 8 bases and J by 4 bases, with 7 bases of the junction left unmatched. This CDR3 region has 13 residues. CDR3 protein: CASSTGVRETQYF. Written as DNA, the CDR3 is TGTGCCAGTTCAACAGGGGTTAGAGAGACCCAGTACTTC.

CDR3 region: CSASRHHYQETQYF. As DNA, the CDR3 is TGCAGTGCTTCCCGACATCACTACCAAGAGACCCAGTACTTC. This chain uses TRBV20-1 with TRBJ2-5; D is uncertain. This CDR3 has 14 amino acids. Germline loops: CDR1 DFQATT, CDR2 SNEGSKA (reference sequence). The V end was cut by 5 bases, the J end by 0 bases, with 13 bases between.

This clonotype has at least ten counts. The genes are TRBV29-1 and TRBJ2-5, with a tentative D call TRBD1 (6 bases). The CDR3 spans 13 residues. V lost 6 bases, J lost 5 bases, and 16 bases lay in between. In germline, CDR1 is SQVTM, CDR2 ANQGSEA. CDR3 amino acids: CSVDQGSVETQYF. The CDR3, as DNA: TGCAGCGTCGATCAGGGGTCCGTGGAGACCCAGTACTTC.

This clonotype was counted only a few times. The chain couples TRBV20-1 to TRBJ2-7; the D is unclear. CDR1 is DFQATT, CDR2 SNEGSKA, per germline (reference sequence). The V end lost 0 bases, the J end lost 3 bases, and 9 bases lay between the germline ends. CDR3 size: 13 residues. This CDR3 reads CSARDLNLYEQYF. For the CDR3, the DNA is TGCAGTGCTAGAGATTTAAATCTCTACGAGCAGTACTTC.

This clonotype has just a few counts. This chain uses TRBV20-1 with TRBJ2-1; 12 nucleotides align to TRBD2. Germline loops: CDR1 DFQATT, CDR2 SNEGSKA (reference sequence). The CDR3 has 16 amino acids. V dropped 0 bases and J dropped 4; count of bases not matched to a gene: 4. As DNA, the CDR3 is TGCAGTGCTAGAGATTCCGGACTAGCGGGATACAATGAGCAGTTCTTC. It translates to CSARDSGLAGYNEQFF.

This chain links TRBV27 with TRBJ1-4, with 9 bases that match TRBD1. V gave up 5 bases and J gave up 1 base; unmatched junction bases: 8. Germline loops: CDR1 MNHEY, CDR2 SMNVEV (reference sequence). The CDR3 totals 17 residues. The CDR3 nucleotides are TGTGCCAGCAGTCCCGGGGACAGGGTCAGAACTAATGAAAAACTGTTTTTT. Amino acid sequence: CASSPGDRVRTNEKLFF.

This clonotype was observed a few times. This chain uses TRBV7-9 with TRBJ1-1; no firm D call. The CDR3 consists of 13 residues. The germline V gene has CDR1 SEHNR and CDR2 FQNEAQ (reference sequence). V lost 5 bases and J 7 bases, leaving 14 bases between the germline ends. CDR3 bases: TGTGCCAGCAGCGTACCCTCCGGTAGTGAAGCTTTCTTT. It yields the protein CASSVPSGSEAFF.